The 23 T cell receptor beta chains reported below all come from one sample, sequenced in a study of blood T cell repertoires in COVID-19 (TCRdb year 2020). Library generation was performed with the immunoSEQ multiplex PCR assay. TCRdb stores this immuneACCESS table with in-frame sequences only. Part of the clones is absent; in the studies checked, under half of the shortfall reflects unresolved V genes, and no reason is known for the rest. This sample comprises 70,000 to 75,000 clones, around 90% of them detected only once. Approximately 9% of the sample rests with the top ten. Sequencing was performed on peripheral blood. These receptors were obtained from a human donor in a cohort sampled during active COVID-19.

The rearrangement joins TRBV6-2 or TRBV6-3 to TRBJ2-1; TRBD2 matches 7 bases. This CDR3 is 15 amino acids long. From germline, CDR1 is MNHEY and CDR2 SVGEGT. Trimming cost V 6 bases and J 4 bases; bases outside gene matches: 9. The CDR3 reads CASSPGGRAYNEQFF. The CDR3 DNA reads as TGTGCCAGCAGCCCCGGGGGGAGGGCTTACAATGAGCAGTTCTTC.

The V call is TRBV4-3, the J call TRBJ2-7; 9 bases are shared with TRBD1. After removal of 4 bases from V and 0 bases from J, the junction contained 13 bases not matched to a gene. The V gene's germline CDR1 is LGHNA and CDR2 YSLEER. The CDR3 consists of 18 residues. The CDR3 protein is CASSRSWDRASSSYEQYF. The DNA for the CDR3 is TGCGCCAGCAGCCGATCCTGGGACAGGGCCTCATCCTCCTACGAGCAGTACTTC.

The rearrangement joins TRBV30 to TRBJ2-1; D perhaps matches TRBD1 (5 bases). The CDR3 contains 12 residues. Germline V CDR1 and CDR2: GTSNPN, SVGIG (reference sequence). Trimming shortened V by 6 bases and J by 7 bases, and 13 bases separated the two germline ends. For the CDR3, the DNA is TGTGCCTGCAGAAAAGGGGAAAATGAGCAGTTCTTC. This sequence encodes CACRKGENEQFF.

The chain joins TRBV28 to TRBJ2-7; TRBD1 is a possible D gene (6 bases). Germline V gene lookup returns CDR1 MDHEN and CDR2 SYDVKM. V was clipped by 1 base and J by 6 bases, with 13 bases between them. The CDR3 loop spans 14 amino acids. CDR3 region: CASSLSGDRSEQYF. The DNA for the CDR3 is TGTGCCAGCAGTTTATCAGGGGACCGATCCGAGCAGTACTTC.

The rearrangement uses TRBV27 and TRBJ2-5, with TRBD2 identical over 10 bases. CDR1 MNHEY and CDR2 SMNVEV come from the germline V gene (reference sequence). This CDR3 comprises 16 residues. The trim removed 5 bases at V and 1 base at J, leaving 7 bases unmatched. The DNA of the CDR3 is TGTGCCAGCAGTCCCCGTATAGCGGGAGGCCAAGAGACCCAGTACTTC. Protein sequence: CASSPRIAGGQETQYF.

The rearrangement uses TRBV6-5 and TRBJ1-1; D remains ambiguous. Germline CDR1 MNHEY, CDR2 SVGAGI. The V and J ends lost 7 bases and 5 bases respectively, with 20 bases between them. This CDR3 region has 15 residues. The DNA for the CDR3 is TGTGCCAGCACCCCCCGCAGTCTCCGGGGAACTGAAGCTTTCTTT. Amino acids: CASTPRSLRGTEAFF.

The chain combines TRBV28 with TRBJ2-7; TRBD2 aligns across 10 bases. The CDR3 is 15 residues long. Germline CDR1 reads MDHEN; CDR2 reads SYDVKM. The V segment lost 6 bases and the J segment 7 bases; nucleotides outside the gene matches: 12. The CDR3 DNA is TGTGCCAGCAGGACAGCGGGAGGGTCACCCTGGGAGCAGTACTTC. This translates into CASRTAGGSPWEQYF.

The sample holds a few counts of this clone. CDR3 amino acids: CASSVDRSTTYEQYF. CDR3 nucleotides: TGTGCCAGCAGCGTAGACAGGTCGACAACCTACGAGCAGTACTTC. V is TRBV9 and J is TRBJ2-7; possible D gene TRBD1, 5 bases. There are 15 residues in the CDR3. V was cut by 0 bases and J by 2 bases, with 12 bases left in between. The germline CDR1 and CDR2 sequences are SGDLS and YYNGEE.

The rearrangement joins TRBV7-2 to TRBJ1-6, with no clear D. This CDR3 has 15 amino acids. CDR1 and CDR2 from the germline V gene are SGHTA and FQGNSA. Trimming shortened V by 3 bases and J by 3 bases, and 9 bases separated the two germline ends. The CDR3 DNA is TGTGCCAGCAGCTTCGGAGGGCTCTATAATTCACCCCTCCACTTT. This codes for CASSFGGLYNSPLHF.

The chain is built from TRBV6-5 and TRBJ2-7; possibly TRBD1 for D (6 bases). CDR3 size: 13 residues. CDR1 MNHEY and CDR2 SVGAGI come from the germline V gene. The V and J ends lost 4 bases and 6 bases respectively, with 13 bases between them. The CDR3 DNA sequence: TGTGCCAGCAGTTTTTCGACAGGAGTCGAGCAGTACTTC. Translating it yields CASSFSTGVEQYF.

CDR3 nucleotide sequence: TGTGCCATCAGTGAGGGGACTAGCGGGAGAAGGTACGAGCAGTACTTC. Encoded protein: CAISEGTSGRRYEQYF. The V gene is TRBV10-3, the J gene TRBJ2-7, with 14 bases matching TRBD2. Germline V lookup: CDR1 ENHRY, CDR2 SYGVKD. CDR3 length: 16 residues. V lost 2 bases and J lost 4; bases outside the gene matches: 4.

Details on this clone: Relative to the germline gene, one junction end is altered; a read error may explain this. The V gene is TRBV27, the J gene TRBJ2-1; tentatively, D is TRBD1 (5 bases). Germline CDR1 and CDR2: MNHEY and SMNVEV (reference sequence). CDR3 length: 16 residues. The CDR3 nucleotides are TGTGCCAGCAGTTATCTGGGGCTGACCTCCTACAATGGGCAGTTCTTC. This sequence encodes CASSYLGLTSYNGQFF.

V is TRBV5-4 and J is TRBJ2-1; no clear D gene. Germline V gene lookup returns CDR1 SGHNT and CDR2 YYREEE (reference sequence). V shed 3 bases and J shed 10 bases, with 8 bases lying between them. The CDR3 contains 11 residues. The chain's CDR3 is CASSSSREQFF. CDR3 DNA: TGTGCCAGCAGCTCCTCCAGGGAGCAGTTCTTC.

The V call is TRBV2, the J call TRBJ2-7, with D tentatively TRBD2 (5 bases). Germline V gives CDR1 SNHLY, CDR2 FYNNEI. Deletions cut 9 bases from V and 5 bases from J, with 23 bases between. This CDR3 contains 15 residues. The CDR3 spells CASGGVERLFDEQYF. The CDR3 DNA is TGTGCCAGTGGAGGTGTTGAGCGGTTATTTGACGAGCAGTACTTC.

The J gene is TRBJ2-7, the V gene TRBV5-1, with unresolved D. The CDR3 covers 14 residues. V was cut by 0 bases and J by 0 bases, with 7 bases left in between. Germline-derived CDR1 and CDR2 are SGHRS and YFSETQ. The CDR3 region is CASSLAASSYEQYF. In nucleotides, the CDR3 is TGCGCCAGCAGCTTGGCCGCCAGCTCCTACGAGCAGTACTTC.

The chain has TRBV6-2 or TRBV6-3 and TRBJ2-3, with 16 bases lining up with TRBD2. V trimming: 6 bases; J trimming: 2 bases; junction bases outside the gene matches: 5. Germline V lookup: CDR1 MNHEY, CDR2 SVGEGT. CDR3 size: 17 residues. The CDR3 sequence: CASSAGTSGRVTDTQYF. The CDR3 DNA reads TGTGCCAGCAGCGCCGGGACTAGCGGGAGGGTCACAGATACGCAGTATTTT.

The V and J genes are TRBV7-6 and TRBJ2-1; D gene unclear. In germline, CDR1 is SGHVS, CDR2 FNYEAQ. V was pared by 0 bases and J by 4 bases, with 10 bases between. The CDR3 has 15 amino acids. CDR3 region: CASSLARGFYNEQFF. CDR3 coding DNA: TGTGCCAGCAGCTTAGCCAGAGGATTTTACAATGAGCAGTTCTTC.

The chain recombines TRBV4-2 with TRBJ2-7, with D possibly being TRBD1 (6 bases). V dropped 1 base and J dropped 3 bases, with 13 bases sitting between them. The CDR3 runs 15 residues. Germline CDR1 LGHNA, CDR2 YNFKEQ. The CDR3: CASSQAPGVGYEQYF. CDR3 nucleotide sequence: TGTGCCAGCAGCCAAGCCCCAGGGGTAGGCTACGAGCAGTACTTC.

The chain couples TRBV23-1 to TRBJ2-1; possible D gene TRBD1, 6 bases. TRBV23-1 is marked as an open reading frame, function uncertain. V lost 2 bases, J lost 0 bases, and 17 bases lay in between. The CDR3 contains 18 residues. CDR3 nucleotides: TGCGCCAGCAGTCAAAAAAACGCCGGGACAAGCTCCTACAATGAGCAGTTCTTC. Protein: CASSQKNAGTSSYNEQFF.

J is TRBJ2-7 and V is TRBV7-9; TRBD2 agrees at 10 bases. V lost 4 bases and J lost 5; bases outside the gene matches: 11. Germline CDR1 and CDR2: SEHNR and FQNEAQ (reference sequence). The CDR3 sequence is 16 residues long. The CDR3 reads CASSSLPSGRLDEQYF. The CDR3 DNA sequence: TGTGCCAGCAGCTCCCTGCCTAGCGGGAGACTGGACGAGCAGTACTTC.

J is TRBJ1-3 and V is TRBV15; tentatively, D is TRBD1 (5 bases). The CDR3 has 14 residues. The germline CDR1 and CDR2 sequences are LNHNV and YYDKDF (reference sequence). The V end was cut by 0 bases, the J end by 8 bases, with 11 bases between. This CDR3 is CATSRDGLGDTIYF. The CDR3 coding sequence is TGTGCCACCAGCAGAGATGGGCTAGGGGACACCATATATTTT.

This chain links TRBV7-2 with TRBJ2-7; perhaps TRBD2 as D (6 bases). The CDR3 has 16 amino acids. The V gene's germline CDR1 is SGHTA and CDR2 FQGNSA. V lost 1 base and J lost 7, with 20 bases in between. This CDR3 is CASSLGSGIYGGEQYF. The CDR3 nucleotides read TGTGCCAGCAGCTTAGGCAGTGGGATCTACGGAGGGGAGCAGTACTTC. Combining the CDR3 with reference TRBV7-2 and TRBJ2-7 gives the whole variable domain GAGVSQSPSNKVTEKGKDVELRCDPISGHTALYWYRQSLGQGLEFLIYFQGNSAPDKSGLPSDRFSAERTGGSVSTLTIQRTQQEDSAVYLCASSLGSGIYGGEQYFGPGTRLTVT.

The chain combines TRBV10-3 with TRBJ1-1; TRBD1 is a possible D gene (5 bases). Germline-derived CDR1 and CDR2 are ENHRY and SYGVKD. Deletions cut 3 bases from V and 2 bases from J, with 10 bases between. The CDR3 is made up of 14 amino acids. The CDR3 here is CAISDGGLNTEAFF. CDR3 DNA: TGTGCCATCAGTGATGGGGGACTCAACACTGAAGCTTTCTTT.